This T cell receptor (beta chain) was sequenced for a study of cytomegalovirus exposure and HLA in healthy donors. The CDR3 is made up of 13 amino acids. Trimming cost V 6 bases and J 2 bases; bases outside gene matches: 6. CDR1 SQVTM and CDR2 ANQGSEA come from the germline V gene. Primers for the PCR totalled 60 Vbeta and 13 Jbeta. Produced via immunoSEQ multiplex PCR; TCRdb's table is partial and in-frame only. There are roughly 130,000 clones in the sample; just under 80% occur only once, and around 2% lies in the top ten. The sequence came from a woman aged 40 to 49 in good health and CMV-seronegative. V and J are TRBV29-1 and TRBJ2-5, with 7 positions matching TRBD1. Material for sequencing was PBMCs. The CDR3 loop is CSVGQATQETQYF. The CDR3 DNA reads TGCAGCGTCGGACAGGCCACGCAAGAGACCCAGTACTTC.